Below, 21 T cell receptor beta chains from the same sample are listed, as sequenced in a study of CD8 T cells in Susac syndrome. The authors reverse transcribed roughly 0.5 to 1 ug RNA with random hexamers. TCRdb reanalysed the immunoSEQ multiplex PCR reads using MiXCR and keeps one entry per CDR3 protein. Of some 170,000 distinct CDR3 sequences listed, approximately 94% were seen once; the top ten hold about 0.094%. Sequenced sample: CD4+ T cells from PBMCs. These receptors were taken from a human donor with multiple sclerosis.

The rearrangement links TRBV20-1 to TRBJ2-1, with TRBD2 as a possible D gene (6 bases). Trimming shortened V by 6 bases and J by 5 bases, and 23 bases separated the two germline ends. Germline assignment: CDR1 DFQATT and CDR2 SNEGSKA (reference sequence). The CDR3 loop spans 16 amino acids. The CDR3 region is CSAPGVSGEMNNEQFF. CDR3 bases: TGCAGTGCCCCGGGGGTGTCGGGAGAGATGAACAATGAGCAGTTCTTC.

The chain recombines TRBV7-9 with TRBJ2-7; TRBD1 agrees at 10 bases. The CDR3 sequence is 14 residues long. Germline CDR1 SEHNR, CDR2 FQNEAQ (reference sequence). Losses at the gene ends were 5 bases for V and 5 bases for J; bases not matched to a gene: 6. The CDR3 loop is CASSQAGTGDEQYF. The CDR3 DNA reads TGTGCCAGCAGCCAAGCCGGGACAGGGGACGAGCAGTACTTC.

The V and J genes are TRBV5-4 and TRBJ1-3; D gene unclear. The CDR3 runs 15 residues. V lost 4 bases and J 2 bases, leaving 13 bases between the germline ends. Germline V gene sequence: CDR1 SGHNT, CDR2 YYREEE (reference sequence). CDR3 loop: CASSPGGAAGNTIYF. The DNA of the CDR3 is TGTGCCAGCAGCCCTGGAGGCGCCGCTGGAAACACCATATATTTT. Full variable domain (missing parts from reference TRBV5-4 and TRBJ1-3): ETGVTQSPTHLIKTRGQQVTLRCSSQSGHNTVSWYQQALGQGPQFIFQYYREEENGRGNFPPRFSGLQFPNYSSELNVNALELDDSALYLCASSPGGAAGNTIYFGEGSWLTVV.

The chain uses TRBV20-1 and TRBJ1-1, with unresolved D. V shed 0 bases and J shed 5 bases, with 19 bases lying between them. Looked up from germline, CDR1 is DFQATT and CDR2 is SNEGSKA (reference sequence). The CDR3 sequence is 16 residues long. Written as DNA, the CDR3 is TGCAGTGCTAGAGATCCGCGGCAGTCGGCCAGGACTGAAGCTTTCTTT. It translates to CSARDPRQSARTEAFF.

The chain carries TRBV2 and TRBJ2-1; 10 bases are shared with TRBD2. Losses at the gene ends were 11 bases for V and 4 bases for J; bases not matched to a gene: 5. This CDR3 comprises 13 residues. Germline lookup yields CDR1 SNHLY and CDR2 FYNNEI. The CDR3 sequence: CAFRTSGYNEQFF. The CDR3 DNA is TGTGCCTTTCGGACTAGCGGTTACAATGAGCAGTTCTTC. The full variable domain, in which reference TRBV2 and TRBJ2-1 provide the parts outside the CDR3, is EPEVTQTPSHQVTQMGQEVILRCVPISNHLYFYWYRQILGQKVEFLVSFYNNEISEKSEIFDDQFSVERPDGSNFTLKIRSTKLEDSAMYFCAFRTSGYNEQFFGPGTRLTVL.

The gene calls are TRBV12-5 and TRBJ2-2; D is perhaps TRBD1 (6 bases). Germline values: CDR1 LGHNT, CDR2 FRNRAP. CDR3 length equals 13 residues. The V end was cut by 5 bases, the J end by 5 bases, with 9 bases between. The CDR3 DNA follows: TGTGCTAGTGGTCTCGACAGGACCGGGGAGCTGTTTTTT. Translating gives CASGLDRTGELFF. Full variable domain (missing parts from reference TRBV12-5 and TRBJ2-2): DARVTQTPRHKVTEMGQEVTMRCQPILGHNTVFWYRQTMMQGLELLAYFRNRAPLDDSGMPKDRFSAEMPDATLATLKIQPSEPRDSAVYFCASGLDRTGELFFGEGSRLTVL.

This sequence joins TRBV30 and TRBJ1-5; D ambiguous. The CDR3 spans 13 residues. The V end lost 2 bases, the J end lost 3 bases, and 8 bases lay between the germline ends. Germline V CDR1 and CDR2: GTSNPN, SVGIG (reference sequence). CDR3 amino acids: CAWSSGNNQPQHF. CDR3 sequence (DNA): TGTGCCTGGAGTTCGGGTAACAATCAGCCCCAGCATTTT.

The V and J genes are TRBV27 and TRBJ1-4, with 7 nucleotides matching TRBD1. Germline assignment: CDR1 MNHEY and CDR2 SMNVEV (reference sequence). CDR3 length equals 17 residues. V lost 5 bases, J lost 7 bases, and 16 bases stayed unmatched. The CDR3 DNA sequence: TGTGCCAGCAGTCATCCTAGACAGGGCGGGGGAGGTGAAAAACTGTTTTTT. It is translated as CASSHPRQGGGGEKLFF. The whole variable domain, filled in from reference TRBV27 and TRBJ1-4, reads EAQVTQNPRYLITVTGKKLTVTCSQNMNHEYMSWYRQDPGLGLRQIYYSMNVEVTDKGDVPEGYKVSRKEKRNFPLILESPSPNQTSLYFCASSHPRQGGGGEKLFFGSGTQLSVL.

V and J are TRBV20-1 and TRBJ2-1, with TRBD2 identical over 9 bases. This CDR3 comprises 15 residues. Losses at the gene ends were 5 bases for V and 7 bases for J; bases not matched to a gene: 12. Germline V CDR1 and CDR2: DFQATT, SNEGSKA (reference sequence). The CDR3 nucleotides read TGCAGTGCTCCCATTAGCGGGAGTGCCGGGAATGAGCAGTTCTTC. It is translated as CSAPISGSAGNEQFF.

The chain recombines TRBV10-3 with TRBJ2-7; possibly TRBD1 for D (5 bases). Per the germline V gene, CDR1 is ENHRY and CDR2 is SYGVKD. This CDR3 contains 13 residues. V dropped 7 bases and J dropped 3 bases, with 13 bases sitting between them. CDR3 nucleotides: TGTGCCATCACAGGGAACCAATTCTACGAGCAGTACTTC. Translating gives CAITGNQFYEQYF.

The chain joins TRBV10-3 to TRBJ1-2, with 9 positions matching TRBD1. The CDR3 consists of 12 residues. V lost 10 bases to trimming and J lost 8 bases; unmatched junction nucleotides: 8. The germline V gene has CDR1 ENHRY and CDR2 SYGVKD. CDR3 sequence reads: CATRDRERGYTF. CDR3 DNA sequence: TGTGCCACCCGGGACAGGGAGCGAGGCTACACCTTC.

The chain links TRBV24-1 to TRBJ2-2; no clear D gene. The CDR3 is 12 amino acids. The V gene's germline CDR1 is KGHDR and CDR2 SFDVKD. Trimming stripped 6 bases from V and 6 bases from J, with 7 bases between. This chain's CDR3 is CATSLLSGELFF. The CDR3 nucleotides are TGTGCCACCAGTCTTTTGTCCGGGGAGCTGTTTTTT.

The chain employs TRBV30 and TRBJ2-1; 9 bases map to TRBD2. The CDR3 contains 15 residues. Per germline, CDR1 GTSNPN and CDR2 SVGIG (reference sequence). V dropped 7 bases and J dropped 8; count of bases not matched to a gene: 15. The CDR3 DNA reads TGTGCCTCTAATCCTAGCGGGATGTATATCGATGAGCAGTTCTTC. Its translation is CASNPSGMYIDEQFF.

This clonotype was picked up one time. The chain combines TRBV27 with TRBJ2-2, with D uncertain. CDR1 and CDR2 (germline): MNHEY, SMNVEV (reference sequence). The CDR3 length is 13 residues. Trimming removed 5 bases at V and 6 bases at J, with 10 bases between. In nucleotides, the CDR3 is TGTGCCAGCAGTCCGAACAGAGCCGGGGAGCTGTTTTTT. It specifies CASSPNRAGELFF.

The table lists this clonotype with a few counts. The CDR3 sequence is CAWSEGAGGGQPQHF. CDR3 nucleotides: TGTGCCTGGAGTGAGGGGGCAGGGGGCGGTCAGCCCCAGCATTTT. The chain employs TRBV30 and TRBJ1-5; 8 nucleotides agree with TRBD1. Germline CDR1 reads GTSNPN; CDR2 reads SVGIG (reference sequence). There are 15 residues in the CDR3. Germline trimming cut 1 base from V and 6 bases from J; bases unmatched to any gene: 8.

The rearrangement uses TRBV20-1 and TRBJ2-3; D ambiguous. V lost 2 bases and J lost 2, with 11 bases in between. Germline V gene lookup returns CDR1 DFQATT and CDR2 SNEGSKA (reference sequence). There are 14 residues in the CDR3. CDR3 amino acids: CSARFVTSTDTQYF. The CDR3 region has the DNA TGCAGTGCTAGATTTGTGACCTCCACAGATACGCAGTATTTT.

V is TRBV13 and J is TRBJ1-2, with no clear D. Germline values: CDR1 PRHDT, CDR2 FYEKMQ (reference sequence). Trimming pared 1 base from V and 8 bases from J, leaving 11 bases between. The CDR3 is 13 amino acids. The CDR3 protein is CASSLDASLGYTF. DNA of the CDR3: TGTGCCAGCAGCTTAGATGCGTCGCTGGGCTACACCTTC.

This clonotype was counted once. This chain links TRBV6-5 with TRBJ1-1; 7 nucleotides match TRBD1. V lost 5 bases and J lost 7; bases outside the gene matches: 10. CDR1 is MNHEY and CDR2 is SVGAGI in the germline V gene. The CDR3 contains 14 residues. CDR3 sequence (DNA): TGTGCCAGCAGTGTTGTCAGGGGGACGGGTGAAGCTTTCTTT. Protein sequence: CASSVVRGTGEAFF.

In DNA, the CDR3 is TGTGCCACCAGCAGGACAGGGGGGAAAAACATTCAGTACTTC. This codes for CATSRTGGKNIQYF. The chain employs TRBV15 and TRBJ2-4, with 9 bases aligning to TRBD1. Germline loops: CDR1 LNHNV, CDR2 YYDKDF (reference sequence). Trimming at V came to 3 bases and at J to 4 bases, leaving 1 base not matched to a gene. The CDR3 spans 14 residues. The entire variable domain, with the rest obtained from reference TRBV15 and TRBJ2-4, is as follows: DAMVIQNPRYQVTQFGKPVTLSCSQTLNHNVMYWYQQKSSQAPKLLFHYYDKDFNNEADTPDNFQSRRPNTSFCFLDIRSPGLGDTAMYLCATSRTGGKNIQYFGAGTRLSVL.

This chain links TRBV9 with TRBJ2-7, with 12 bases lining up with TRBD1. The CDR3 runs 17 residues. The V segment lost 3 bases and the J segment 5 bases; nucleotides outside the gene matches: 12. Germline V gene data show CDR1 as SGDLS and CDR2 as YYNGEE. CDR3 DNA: TGTGCCAGCAGCGAGAGGCCGGCGGGGACAGGGGGCAACGAGCAGTACTTC. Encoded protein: CASSERPAGTGGNEQYF.

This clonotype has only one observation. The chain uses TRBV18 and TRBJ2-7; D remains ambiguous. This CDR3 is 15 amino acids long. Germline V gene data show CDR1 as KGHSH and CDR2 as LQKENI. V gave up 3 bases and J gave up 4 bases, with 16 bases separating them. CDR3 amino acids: CASSPAVGPGYEQYF. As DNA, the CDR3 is TGTGCCAGCTCACCGGCGGTAGGGCCTGGTTACGAGCAGTACTTC.